The rows below give T cell receptor beta chains drawn from one sample of a study of T cells after posttransplantation cyclophosphamide. Clones were read by immunoSEQ multiplex PCR, and TCRdb kept only the in-frame ones, dropping some. The sample has tens of thousands of clones, approximately 88% seen once. Sequenced here: PBMCs, sampled after an allogeneic stem cell transplant with a calcineurin inhibitor and methotrexate. All receptors come from a female patient between 50 and 60 years old who received an allogeneic stem cell transplant from an unrelated donor, was CMV-positive, and had chronic GVHD only. The graft donor may have given rise to some T cells. Each CDR3 is given without its conserved first and last residue.

V	J	CDR3
TRBV5-1	TRBJ2-1	ASSSIAASYNEQF
TRBV27	TRBJ1-1	ASSLSRQGKAF
TRBV7-6	TRBJ2-3	ASSWLAGDTDTQY
TRBV7-2	TRBJ2-1	ASSLTSRETNEQF
TRBV5-1	TRBJ2-2	ASSLGAGRRTGELF
TRBV28	TRBJ2-1	ASSDRSNEQF
TRBV28	.	ASSSPQGWGTYEQY
TRBV5-4	TRBJ1-1	ASSPEALNTEAF
TRBV13	TRBJ2-3	ASRRVLILTDTQY
TRBV19	TRBJ1-1	ASSNYRGVSTEAF
TRBV5-4	TRBJ1-1	ASSFGQGKVNTEAF
TRBV6-6	TRBJ2-2	ASSDPIGVNTGELF
TRBV10-3	TRBJ2-2	AISGTSAGELF
TRBV19	TRBJ1-2	ASTQQGVYGYT
TRBV7-3	TRBJ2-1	ASSLRRETGRNEQF
TRBV4-1	TRBJ2-7	ASRPSHADLAAYEQY
TRBV28	TRBJ1-4	ASSRWRLTGDEKLF
TRBV28	TRBJ2-7	ASSFISGSSYEQY
TRBV7-2	TRBJ2-7	ASSPSYPGLAWDEQY
TRBV28	TRBJ2-3	ASSFGTSTDTQY
TRBV19	TRBJ1-1	ASRVDRRGTEAF
TRBV29-1	TRBJ2-5	SVEDGGLAGQGETQY
TRBV19	TRBJ2-1	ASSIQGGHNEQF
TRBV6-5	TRBJ2-7	ASSSAVDSYEQY
TRBV7-8	TRBJ2-1	ASSLIVSGRALNEQF
TRBV9	TRBJ2-5	ASSVTGRETQY
TRBV5-4	TRBJ2-7	ASSLDNSLQGREQY
TRBV29-1	TRBJ2-2	SATRLGTGELF
TRBV9	TRBJ2-7	ASSGGSGFYEQY
TRBV27	TRBJ1-2	ASSLDTRQRHIYGYT
TRBV7-9	TRBJ2-2	ASSFRLAVNTGELF
TRBV29-1	TRBJ2-1	SVVRSRDEQF
TRBV10-3	TRBJ2-4	AISTPGLENIQY
TRBV9	TRBJ1-1	ASSLRQGANTEAF
TRBV6-5	TRBJ1-1	ASIQRLEGNSEAF
TRBV18	TRBJ1-1	ASSPGGNTEAF
TRBV28	TRBJ2-1	ASSSDPTSGRF
TRBV19	TRBJ1-2	ASSIRGQGIYGYT
TRBV28	TRBJ2-7	ASSAPQREHEQY
TRBV10-3	TRBJ2-3	AISDTSGRKEDTQY